A selection of T cell receptor beta chains follows, all from one sample in a study of blood T cell repertoires in COVID-19. The data were produced by immunoSEQ multiplex PCR, yet TCRdb's version contains in-frame clones alone and is incomplete. This repertoire shows roughly 99,000 clones, 70% to 80% found once; its top ten account for over 15%. Sequencing input: peripheral blood. The receptors come from a woman aged 80 or over with active or convalescent COVID-19. The CDR3 runs from the conserved cysteine through the conserved F or W. The D gene is left open where the match is weak. The listing skips clone size in some rows; elsewhere it reads once, few, many or a size class.

TRBD1	TRBJ1-1	-	TRBV5-1	TGCGCCAGCAGCTTGGGGGACAGAACCACTGAAGCTTTCTTT	CASSLGDRTTEAFF
-	TRBJ1-1	-	TRBV5-4	TGTGCCAGCAGCTTGGGAGGAGGGGAGGCTGAAGCTTTCTTT	CASSLGGGEAEAFF
-	TRBJ2-6	-	TRBV28	TGTGCCAGCGGGAGACCGGGGGCCAACGTCCTGACTTTC	CASGRPGANVLTF
TRBD2	TRBJ2-1	few	TRBV2	TGTGCCAGCGAAGGGTGGGGACGGGGGCCGGGACTAGCGGGACTGAGCTCCTACAATGAGCAGTTCTTC	CASEGWGRGPGLAGLSSYNEQFF
TRBD1	TRBJ1-2	-	TRBV6-5	TGTGCCAGCAGTTCTGCGACAGGGGGCTATGGCTACACCTTC	CASSSATGGYGYTF
-	TRBJ1-2	-	TRBV27	TGTGCCAGCAGTCGACAGAGCACTCCTTACTATGGCTACACCTTC	CASSRQSTPYYGYTF
-	TRBJ2-7	-	TRBV2	TGTGCCAGCAGTACCCGGGACAAGGTCTTC	CASSTRDKVF
-	TRBJ1-5	few	TRBV18	TGTGCCAGCTCACCAGGGCTCAATCAGCCCCAGCATTTT	CASSPGLNQPQHF
TRBD1	TRBJ2-7	-	TRBV5-5	TGTGCCAGCAGCCCCGGGACAGGGGGCAGGCAGTACTTC	CASSPGTGGRQYF
-	TRBJ2-4	once	TRBV21-1	TGTGCCAGCAGCCCCGGCGGGTACTTC	CASSPGGYF
-	TRBJ1-3	-	TRBV7-9	TGTGCCAGCAGCTTAAGGCCGGGGTTTAACTCTGGAAACACCATATATTTT	CASSLRPGFNSGNTIYF
TRBD1	TRBJ1-1	-	TRBV7-8	TGTGCCAGCAGCTACGGACAGGCGACCACTGAAGCTTTCTTT	CASSYGQATTEAFF
-	TRBJ2-5	-	TRBV7-2	TGTGCCAGCAGCCCCTCGTACCAAGAGACCCAGTACTTC	CASSPSYQETQYF
-	TRBJ2-2	few	TRBV19	TGTGCCAGTAGTATAAGGGGGGGGCGCGACCCCGGGGAGCTGTTTTTT	CASSIRGGRDPGELFF
-	TRBJ1-3	-	TRBV18	TGTGCCAGCTCACCGGTAGGAGGGTCTGGAAACACCATATATTTT	CASSPVGGSGNTIYF
TRBD1	TRBJ2-7	-	TRBV2	TGTGCCAGCAGTGCGGGACAGGGGGTTTCCTACGAGCAGTACTTC	CASSAGQGVSYEQYF
TRBD1	TRBJ1-1	-	TRBV6-5	TGTGCCAGCATCAAGGACAGGGTGATTACTGAAGCTTTCTTT	CASIKDRVITEAFF
-	TRBJ2-7	few	TRBV2	TGTGCCAGCAGCGTACAGGACTACGAGCAGTACTTC	CASSVQDYEQYF
TRBD1	TRBJ2-1	-	TRBV28	TGTGCCAGCAGAATCCGGGACAGGCATGAGCAGTTCTTC	CASRIRDRHEQFF
TRBD1	TRBJ1-4	-	TRBV5-6	TGTGCCAGCAGCATACGAAGGACAGGGACTAATGAAAAACTGTTTTTT	CASSIRRTGTNEKLFF
-	TRBJ1-5	few	TRBV5-1	TGCGCCAGCAGCTTGAACGGGAACAATCAGCCCCAGCATTTT	CASSLNGNNQPQHF
TRBD2	TRBJ2-3	-	TRBV5-4	TGTGCCAGCAGCTTGGGTGGTGGTAGCGGGAGCACAGATACGCAGTATTTT	CASSLGGGSGSTDTQYF
-	TRBJ1-2	-	TRBV5-1	TGTGCCAGCAGCTTGGAGGGGGTGACTCGTGGCTACACCTTC	CASSLEGVTRGYTF
-	TRBJ2-5	-	TRBV2	TGTGCCAGCAGTGTGATAGCCGTCCAAGAGACCCAGTACTTC	CASSVIAVQETQYF
-	TRBJ2-7	-	TRBV20-1	TGCAGTGCTAATGAGGGCCCAACCTACGAGCAGTACTTC	CSANEGPTYEQYF
TRBD1	TRBJ2-7	-	TRBV5-1	TGCGCCAGCAGCTTGACGGGACAGGAAGGCTACGAGCAGTACTTC	CASSLTGQEGYEQYF
TRBD2	TRBJ2-7	-	TRBV5-1	TGCGCCAGCAGCTCCCTAGGTCTCGGGAGGGCCTCCTACGAGCAGTACTTC	CASSSLGLGRASYEQYF
-	TRBJ2-2	-	TRBV19	TGTGCCAGTAGGACTTCCCAGGGTGTCCGAAGCTTAACCGGGGAGCTGTTTTTT	CASRTSQGVRSLTGELFF
TRBD1	TRBJ1-2	-	TRBV2	TGTGCCAGCAGTGGTTCGGGACAGGGGGTCTTTCATGGCTACACCTTC	CASSGSGQGVFHGYTF
TRBD1	TRBJ2-7	-	TRBV14	TGTGCCAGCAGCTCGACCGGGACAGGGGGCTTTCGCGGGAGTACGGAGCAGTACTTC	CASSSTGTGGFRGSTEQYF
TRBD1	TRBJ1-3	-	TRBV5-1	TGCGCCAGCAGCGCATCCGGGACAGGGGTTGGAAACACCATATATTTT	CASSASGTGVGNTIYF
TRBD1	TRBJ2-7	few	TRBV9	TGTGCCAGCAGCGCCCGACAGGGGGGGGCCTACGAGCAGTACTTC	CASSARQGGAYEQYF
TRBD2	TRBJ2-1	-	TRBV7-3	TGTGCCAGCAGCTTCGGGACTAGCGGGACGAAGGGTCCCAATGAGCAGTTCTTC	CASSFGTSGTKGPNEQFF